Reported below is one T cell receptor (beta chain). Some clones are missing from TCRdb's copy, which holds only in-frame ones; the method was immunoSEQ multiplex PCR. The sample consists of about 260,000 clones, around 90% of them appearing once. This entry belongs to a study of blood T cell repertoires in COVID-19. V was pared by 0 bases and J by 3 bases, with 9 bases between. The V gene's germline CDR1 is LGHNA and CDR2 YSLEER. The CDR3 spans 14 residues. The chain joins TRBV4-3 to TRBJ2-7; no reliable D call. The sequence was collected from a human donor in a cohort sampled during active COVID-19. The sequenced material came from peripheral blood. The chain's CDR3 is CASSQDPSNYEQYF. The DNA for the CDR3 is TGCGCCAGCAGCCAAGATCCTAGTAACTACGAGCAGTACTTC.